This TCR beta chain was captured in a study of CD8+CD57+ T cells in acquired aplastic anemia. The wider study: About 3 ug was the average amount of DNA from sorted CD4+ and CD8+ cells.

The use of genomic DNA as template underpinned the TCR beta VDJ and CDR3 profiling. Via MiXCR, TCRdb re-called the reads, giving one row per CDR3 protein. The sample has around 130,000 distinct CDR3 sequences, 48% seen once; the top ten hold 2% to 3%. In germline, CDR1 is LNHNV, CDR2 YYDKDF (reference sequence). The V and J ends lost 3 bases and 0 bases respectively, with 9 bases between them. The CDR3 is 14 residues long. The origin of this receptor is a human donor in good health, serving as a control. The sequenced sample was sorted CD4+, CD8+, or CD8+CD57+ T cells (not recorded which) from PBMCs. The rearrangement joins TRBV15 to TRBJ2-7, with a tentative D call TRBD1 (5 bases). The DNA of the CDR3 is TGTGCCACCAGCAGGGACATAGCCTCCTACGAGCAGTACTTC. Its translation is CATSRDIASYEQYF. The whole variable domain, remainder taken from reference TRBV15 and TRBJ2-7, is DAMVIQNPRYQVTQFGKPVTLSCSQTLNHNVMYWYQQKSSQAPKLLFHYYDKDFNNEADTPDNFQSRRPNTSFCFLDIRSPGLGDTAMYLCATSRDIASYEQYFGPGTRLTVT.